The TCR beta chain described here comes from a study of T-cell reconstitution after alpha-beta-depleted transplantation in children. Using unique molecular identifiers, the investigators prepared the TCRbeta library. One entry per CDR3 protein results from TCRdb running MiXCR on the PCR reads. The top ten clones hold about 6.4% of a sample with around 250,000 distinct CDR3 sequences, around 7.8% of them seen once. This CDR3 region has 15 residues. The junction had 3 bases not matched to a gene; V was cut back by 2 bases and J by 3 bases. Turning to this clonotype: The antigen is not known.

Study conclusions and caveats: The study reportedly traced alpha-beta T cells about two months after transplant to several hundred expanded graft clones.

This sequence joins TRBV12-3 or TRBV12-4 and TRBJ1-5, with TRBD1 matching 8 bases. The source material was PBMCs, mostly from graft donor cells, sampled 180 days after TCRalphabeta/CD19-depleted stem cell transplant. This clonotype originated in a male patient younger than 18 who had a stem cell transplant for acute lymphoblastic leukemia, so the T cells may come from the graft donor. In DNA, the CDR3 is TGTGCCAGCAGTTTATTGGGACAGGCCAATCAGCCCCAGCATTTT. Translated, it gives CASSLLGQANQPQHF.